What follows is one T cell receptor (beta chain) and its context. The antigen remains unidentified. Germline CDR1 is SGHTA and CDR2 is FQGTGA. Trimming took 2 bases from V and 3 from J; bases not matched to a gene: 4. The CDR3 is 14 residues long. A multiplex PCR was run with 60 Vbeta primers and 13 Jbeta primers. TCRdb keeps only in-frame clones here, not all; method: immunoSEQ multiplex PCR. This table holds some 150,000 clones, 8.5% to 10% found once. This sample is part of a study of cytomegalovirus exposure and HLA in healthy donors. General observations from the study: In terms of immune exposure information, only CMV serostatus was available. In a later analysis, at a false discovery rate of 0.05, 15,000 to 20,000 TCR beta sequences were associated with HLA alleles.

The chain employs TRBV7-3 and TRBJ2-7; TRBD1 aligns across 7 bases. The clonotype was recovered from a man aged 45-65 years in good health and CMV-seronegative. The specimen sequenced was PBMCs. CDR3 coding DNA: TGTGCCAGCAGCTTAGGGGGACAGAACTACGAGCAGTACTTC. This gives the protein CASSLGGQNYEQYF.